These T cell receptor beta chains were read from a single sample in a study of cytomegalovirus exposure and HLA in healthy donors. The method was immunoSEQ multiplex PCR; TCRdb's version includes in-frame clones alone and lacks a portion of them. The sample consists of roughly 160,000 clones, 65% to 85% of them appearing once. Input material: PBMCs. The receptors shown here come from a male donor in good health and CMV-seronegative. CDR3s include the opening cysteine and the closing phenylalanine or tryptophan. Fields, in order: J gene, D gene, V gene, clone size, CDR3 protein, CDR3 DNA. D genes are given only for firm matches. The size of a clone is reported for some rows only, either as once, few or many, or as a class for expanded clones.

j_gene: TRBJ2-2
d_gene: -
v_gene: TRBV7-9
abundance: -
CDR3aa: CASRRVNTGELFF
CDR3nt: TGTGCCAGCAGACGGGTGAACACCGGGGAGCTGTTTTTT

j_gene: TRBJ1-1
d_gene: TRBD1
v_gene: TRBV28
abundance: -
CDR3aa: CASRPHTGGYTEAFF
CDR3nt: TGTGCCAGCAGACCACATACAGGGGGTTACACTGAAGCTTTCTTT

j_gene: TRBJ2-1
d_gene: TRBD2
v_gene: TRBV5-4
abundance: -
CDR3aa: CASSLDPAGGRDEQFF
CDR3nt: TGTGCCAGCAGCTTGGATCCAGCGGGAGGGAGGGATGAGCAGTTCTTC

j_gene: TRBJ2-7
d_gene: -
v_gene: TRBV14
abundance: -
CDR3aa: CASSQEFGRGYEQYF
CDR3nt: TGCGCCAGCAGCCAAGAGTTTGGCAGGGGTTACGAGCAGTACTTC

j_gene: TRBJ2-1
d_gene: TRBD2
v_gene: TRBV11-2
abundance: -
CDR3aa: CASSLGGTSGSKFF
CDR3nt: TGTGCCAGCAGCTTAGGGGGGACTAGCGGGAGTAAATTCTTC

j_gene: TRBJ1-1
d_gene: TRBD1
v_gene: TRBV30
abundance: -
CDR3aa: CAWSVLTGATEAFF
CDR3nt: TGTGCCTGGAGTGTTCTGACAGGGGCTACTGAAGCTTTCTTT

j_gene: TRBJ1-2
d_gene: TRBD1
v_gene: TRBV7-8
abundance: -
CDR3aa: CASTRQGVYGYTF
CDR3nt: TGTGCCAGCACCAGACAGGGGGTCTATGGCTACACCTTC

j_gene: TRBJ2-7
d_gene: -
v_gene: TRBV7-9
abundance: -
CDR3aa: CSSSAQGYEQYF
CDR3nt: TGTTCCAGCAGCGCCCAGGGTTACGAGCAGTACTTC

j_gene: TRBJ2-2
d_gene: TRBD2
v_gene: TRBV6-6
abundance: -
CDR3aa: CASSRTSGTNTGELFF
CDR3nt: TGTGCCAGCAGTCGGACTAGCGGGACGAACACCGGGGAGCTGTTTTTT

j_gene: TRBJ2-1
d_gene: TRBD2
v_gene: TRBV7-8
abundance: -
CDR3aa: CASKGTSGYNEQFF
CDR3nt: TGTGCCAGCAAGGGGACTAGCGGTTACAATGAGCAGTTCTTC

j_gene: TRBJ1-1
d_gene: -
v_gene: TRBV7-9
abundance: -
CDR3aa: CASSFKARQNSEAFF
CDR3nt: TGTGCCAGCAGCTTCAAGGCTAGACAGAACAGTGAAGCTTTCTTT

j_gene: TRBJ2-1
d_gene: -
v_gene: TRBV19
abundance: -
CDR3aa: CASSSRQIQGINEQFF
CDR3nt: TGTGCCAGTAGTTCTCGACAAATACAGGGTATCAATGAGCAGTTCTTC

j_gene: TRBJ2-2
d_gene: -
v_gene: TRBV10-3
abundance: -
CDR3aa: CAIWRQADTGELFF
CDR3nt: TGTGCCATCTGGCGCCAGGCCGACACCGGGGAGCTGTTTTTT

j_gene: TRBJ2-3
d_gene: -
v_gene: TRBV7-6
abundance: few
CDR3aa: CASSLGLAGTDTQYF
CDR3nt: TGTGCCAGCAGCTTAGGGCTAGCCGGCACAGATACGCAGTATTTT

j_gene: TRBJ2-1
d_gene: TRBD2
v_gene: TRBV7-2
abundance: -
CDR3aa: CASSLILAGGSYNEQFF
CDR3nt: TGTGCCAGCAGCTTGATACTAGCGGGAGGCTCCTACAATGAGCAGTTCTTC

j_gene: TRBJ2-2
d_gene: -
v_gene: TRBV7-2
abundance: few
CDR3aa: CASSPSTGELFF
CDR3nt: TGTGCCAGCAGCCCCTCGACCGGGGAGCTGTTTTTT

j_gene: TRBJ2-1
d_gene: TRBD2
v_gene: TRBV5-1
abundance: few
CDR3aa: CASSFGLDRSYNEQFF
CDR3nt: TGCGCCAGCAGCTTCGGACTAGACCGCTCCTACAATGAGCAGTTCTTC

j_gene: TRBJ2-2
d_gene: -
v_gene: TRBV5-1
abundance: -
CDR3aa: CASSLNSRARANTGELFF
CDR3nt: TGCGCCAGCAGCTTGAATTCGAGGGCCCGCGCGAACACCGGGGAGCTGTTTTTT

j_gene: TRBJ1-1
d_gene: -
v_gene: TRBV28
abundance: -
CDR3aa: CATGTRRNTEAFF
CDR3nt: TGTGCCACCGGTACTAGGAGGAACACTGAAGCTTTCTTT

j_gene: TRBJ1-6
d_gene: TRBD1
v_gene: TRBV7-2
abundance: -
CDR3aa: CASSSRTGSNSPLHF
CDR3nt: TGTGCCAGCAGCTCACGGACAGGGTCGAATTCACCCCTCCACTTT

j_gene: TRBJ2-3
d_gene: TRBD2
v_gene: TRBV15
abundance: -
CDR3aa: CATSRDSLAGGNTQYF
CDR3nt: TGTGCCACCAGCAGAGATTCCCTAGCGGGGGGAAATACGCAGTATTTT

j_gene: TRBJ2-7
d_gene: TRBD1
v_gene: TRBV7-2
abundance: -
CDR3aa: CASSYRGGQGVYEQYF
CDR3nt: TGTGCCAGCAGCTACCGTGGGGGTCAGGGGGTGTACGAGCAGTACTTC

j_gene: TRBJ2-7
d_gene: TRBD2
v_gene: TRBV5-4
abundance: -
CDR3aa: CASSVKAGGPNEQYF
CDR3nt: TGTGCCAGCAGTGTGAAAGCGGGAGGGCCTAACGAGCAGTACTTC

j_gene: TRBJ2-5
d_gene: TRBD2
v_gene: TRBV9
abundance: -
CDR3aa: CASSVDRGGAGETQYF
CDR3nt: TGTGCCAGCAGCGTAGATCGGGGGGGGGCCGGAGAGACCCAGTACTTC

j_gene: TRBJ1-5
d_gene: -
v_gene: TRBV11-2
abundance: -
CDR3aa: CASSPETSNQPQHF
CDR3nt: TGTGCCAGCAGCCCGGAGACTAGCAATCAGCCCCAGCATTTT

j_gene: TRBJ2-7
d_gene: -
v_gene: TRBV18
abundance: -
CDR3aa: CASSPPGSRSYEQYF
CDR3nt: TGTGCCAGCTCACCACCGGGCAGCCGATCCTACGAGCAGTACTTC

j_gene: TRBJ2-7
d_gene: TRBD1
v_gene: TRBV30
abundance: -
CDR3aa: CACKRQGLPYEQYF
CDR3nt: TGTGCCTGCAAACGACAGGGTCTCCCCTACGAGCAGTACTTC

j_gene: TRBJ2-1
d_gene: TRBD1
v_gene: TRBV5-1
abundance: -
CDR3aa: CASSPEPGQNNEQFF
CDR3nt: TGCGCCAGCAGCCCGGAACCGGGACAGAACAATGAGCAGTTCTTC

j_gene: TRBJ2-1
d_gene: TRBD2
v_gene: TRBV5-1
abundance: once
CDR3aa: CASSPGLAGGYNEQFF
CDR3nt: TGCGCCAGCAGCCCGGGACTAGCGGGAGGCTACAATGAGCAGTTCTTC

j_gene: TRBJ1-1
d_gene: -
v_gene: TRBV30
abundance: -
CDR3aa: CAWDTSLGATEAFF
CDR3nt: TGTGCCTGGGATACCTCGCTAGGGGCAACTGAAGCTTTCTTT

j_gene: TRBJ2-3
d_gene: -
v_gene: TRBV5-4
abundance: -
CDR3aa: CASSLDGRGWDTQYF
CDR3nt: TGTGCCAGCAGCTTGGATGGCAGGGGATGGGATACGCAGTATTTT

j_gene: TRBJ2-5
d_gene: -
v_gene: TRBV5-6
abundance: -
CDR3aa: CASSLLRGGETQYF
CDR3nt: TGTGCCAGCAGCTTGTTAAGGGGGGGAGAGACCCAGTACTTC

j_gene: TRBJ2-5
d_gene: -
v_gene: TRBV7-6
abundance: -
CDR3aa: CASSLAGERETQYF
CDR3nt: TGTGCCAGCAGCTTAGCGGGAGAAAGAGAGACCCAGTACTTC

j_gene: TRBJ1-1
d_gene: -
v_gene: TRBV7-3
abundance: -
CDR3aa: CASSPRGGGTEAFF
CDR3nt: TGTGCCAGCAGCCCTAGGGGAGGGGGCACTGAAGCTTTCTTT

j_gene: TRBJ2-1
d_gene: TRBD2
v_gene: TRBV27
abundance: -
CDR3aa: CASLPGLAGAYLISEQFF
CDR3nt: TGTGCCAGCCTCCCGGGACTAGCGGGAGCTTACCTCATCAGTGAGCAGTTCTTC

j_gene: TRBJ2-2
d_gene: TRBD1
v_gene: TRBV18
abundance: -
CDR3aa: CASSPGQGAGELFF
CDR3nt: TGTGCCAGCTCGCCGGGACAGGGTGCCGGGGAGCTGTTTTTT

j_gene: TRBJ1-1
d_gene: -
v_gene: TRBV6-6
abundance: -
CDR3aa: CATSAGNGAFF
CDR3nt: TGTGCCACCTCGGCAGGGAACGGCGCTTTCTTT

j_gene: TRBJ1-2
d_gene: TRBD1
v_gene: TRBV30
abundance: -
CDR3aa: CAWSGDSYGYTF
CDR3nt: TGTGCCTGGAGCGGGGACAGCTATGGCTACACCTTC

j_gene: TRBJ2-7
d_gene: -
v_gene: TRBV7-9
abundance: -
CDR3aa: CASSLARVGEQYF
CDR3nt: TGTGCCAGCAGCTTAGCGAGGGTAGGCGAGCAGTACTTC

j_gene: TRBJ1-2
d_gene: -
v_gene: TRBV28
abundance: -
CDR3aa: CASSLEEHSNYGYTF
CDR3nt: TGTGCCAGCAGTTTGGAGGAGCACTCTAACTATGGCTACACCTTC

j_gene: TRBJ1-1
d_gene: -
v_gene: TRBV19
abundance: once
CDR3aa: CATAEAGFGAEAFF
CDR3nt: TGTGCCACCGCCGAGGCGGGATTTGGCGCTGAAGCTTTCTTT

j_gene: TRBJ2-1
d_gene: TRBD2
v_gene: TRBV9
abundance: -
CDR3aa: CASSVGSSGGNNEQFF
CDR3nt: TGTGCCAGCAGCGTAGGGTCTAGCGGGGGGAACAATGAGCAGTTCTTC

j_gene: TRBJ2-7
d_gene: TRBD1
v_gene: TRBV4-3
abundance: -
CDR3aa: CASSHSDRVSYEQYF
CDR3nt: TGCGCCAGCAGCCATTCAGACAGGGTCTCCTACGAGCAGTACTTC

j_gene: TRBJ2-4
d_gene: TRBD2
v_gene: TRBV7-2
abundance: -
CDR3aa: CASSPSSGADIQYF
CDR3nt: TGTGCCAGCAGCCCCTCTAGCGGGGCGGACATTCAGTACTTC

j_gene: TRBJ2-2
d_gene: TRBD2
v_gene: TRBV28
abundance: -
CDR3aa: CASSRLAGTGELFF
CDR3nt: TGTGCCAGCAGCCGACTAGCAGGTACCGGGGAGCTGTTTTTT

j_gene: TRBJ2-7
d_gene: -
v_gene: TRBV30
abundance: -
CDR3aa: CAWSDPTRAAGYEQYF
CDR3nt: TGTGCCTGGAGTGATCCTACGAGGGCCGCGGGCTACGAGCAGTACTTC

j_gene: TRBJ1-4
d_gene: -
v_gene: TRBV5-4
abundance: -
CDR3aa: CASSLEGVNEKLFF
CDR3nt: TGTGCCAGCAGCTTGGAAGGGGTGAATGAAAAACTGTTTTTT

j_gene: TRBJ2-3
d_gene: -
v_gene: TRBV5-1
abundance: -
CDR3aa: CASSWGLADTQYF
CDR3nt: TGCGCCAGCAGCTGGGGCCTGGCAGATACGCAGTATTTT

j_gene: TRBJ2-7
d_gene: TRBD2
v_gene: TRBV18
abundance: -
CDR3aa: CASSPEAGGPDEQYF
CDR3nt: TGTGCCAGCTCACCAGAAGCGGGGGGGCCGGACGAGCAGTACTTC

j_gene: TRBJ2-5
d_gene: -
v_gene: TRBV9
abundance: -
CDR3aa: CASARDGVETQYF
CDR3nt: TGTGCCTCGGCCCGAGACGGGGTCGAGACCCAGTACTTC

j_gene: TRBJ2-7
d_gene: -
v_gene: TRBV5-1
abundance: -
CDR3aa: CASSLGTEYEQYF
CDR3nt: TGCGCCAGCAGCTTGGGGACAGAGTACGAGCAGTACTTC

j_gene: TRBJ2-3
d_gene: -
v_gene: TRBV6-5
abundance: -
CDR3aa: CASSYAKRVGTQYF
CDR3nt: TGTGCCAGCAGTTACGCCAAGAGGGTGGGTACGCAGTATTTT

j_gene: TRBJ2-7
d_gene: -
v_gene: TRBV29-1
abundance: once
CDR3aa: CSVPGRDSYEQYF
CDR3nt: TGCAGCGTTCCCGGACGGGACTCCTACGAGCAGTACTTC

j_gene: TRBJ2-1
d_gene: TRBD2
v_gene: TRBV6-6
abundance: -
CDR3aa: CASTVRGGGTNNEQFF
CDR3nt: TGTGCCAGCACCGTCCGGGGCGGGGGGACGAACAATGAGCAGTTCTTC

j_gene: TRBJ2-7
d_gene: -
v_gene: TRBV19
abundance: -
CDR3aa: CASSITGFNSCEQYF
CDR3nt: TGTGCCAGTAGTATTACAGGGTTCAACTCCTGCGAGCAGTACTTC

j_gene: TRBJ2-5
d_gene: -
v_gene: TRBV4-1
abundance: -
CDR3aa: CASSQAGGGAQETQYF
CDR3nt: TGCGCCAGCAGCCAAGCGGGCGGAGGAGCACAAGAGACCCAGTACTTC

j_gene: TRBJ2-2
d_gene: -
v_gene: TRBV5-1
abundance: -
CDR3aa: CASSLAQGYTGELFF
CDR3nt: TGCGCCAGCAGCTTGGCCCAGGGGTACACCGGGGAGCTGTTTTTT

j_gene: TRBJ2-1
d_gene: TRBD2
v_gene: TRBV4-2
abundance: -
CDR3aa: CASSQEGTSGRGEQFF
CDR3nt: TGTGCCAGCAGCCAAGAAGGGACTAGCGGGAGGGGGGAGCAGTTCTTC

j_gene: TRBJ2-1
d_gene: TRBD1
v_gene: TRBV7-3
abundance: -
CDR3aa: CASSPHWGTGVDNEQFF
CDR3nt: TGTGCCAGCAGCCCCCATTGGGGGACAGGGGTTGACAATGAGCAGTTCTTC